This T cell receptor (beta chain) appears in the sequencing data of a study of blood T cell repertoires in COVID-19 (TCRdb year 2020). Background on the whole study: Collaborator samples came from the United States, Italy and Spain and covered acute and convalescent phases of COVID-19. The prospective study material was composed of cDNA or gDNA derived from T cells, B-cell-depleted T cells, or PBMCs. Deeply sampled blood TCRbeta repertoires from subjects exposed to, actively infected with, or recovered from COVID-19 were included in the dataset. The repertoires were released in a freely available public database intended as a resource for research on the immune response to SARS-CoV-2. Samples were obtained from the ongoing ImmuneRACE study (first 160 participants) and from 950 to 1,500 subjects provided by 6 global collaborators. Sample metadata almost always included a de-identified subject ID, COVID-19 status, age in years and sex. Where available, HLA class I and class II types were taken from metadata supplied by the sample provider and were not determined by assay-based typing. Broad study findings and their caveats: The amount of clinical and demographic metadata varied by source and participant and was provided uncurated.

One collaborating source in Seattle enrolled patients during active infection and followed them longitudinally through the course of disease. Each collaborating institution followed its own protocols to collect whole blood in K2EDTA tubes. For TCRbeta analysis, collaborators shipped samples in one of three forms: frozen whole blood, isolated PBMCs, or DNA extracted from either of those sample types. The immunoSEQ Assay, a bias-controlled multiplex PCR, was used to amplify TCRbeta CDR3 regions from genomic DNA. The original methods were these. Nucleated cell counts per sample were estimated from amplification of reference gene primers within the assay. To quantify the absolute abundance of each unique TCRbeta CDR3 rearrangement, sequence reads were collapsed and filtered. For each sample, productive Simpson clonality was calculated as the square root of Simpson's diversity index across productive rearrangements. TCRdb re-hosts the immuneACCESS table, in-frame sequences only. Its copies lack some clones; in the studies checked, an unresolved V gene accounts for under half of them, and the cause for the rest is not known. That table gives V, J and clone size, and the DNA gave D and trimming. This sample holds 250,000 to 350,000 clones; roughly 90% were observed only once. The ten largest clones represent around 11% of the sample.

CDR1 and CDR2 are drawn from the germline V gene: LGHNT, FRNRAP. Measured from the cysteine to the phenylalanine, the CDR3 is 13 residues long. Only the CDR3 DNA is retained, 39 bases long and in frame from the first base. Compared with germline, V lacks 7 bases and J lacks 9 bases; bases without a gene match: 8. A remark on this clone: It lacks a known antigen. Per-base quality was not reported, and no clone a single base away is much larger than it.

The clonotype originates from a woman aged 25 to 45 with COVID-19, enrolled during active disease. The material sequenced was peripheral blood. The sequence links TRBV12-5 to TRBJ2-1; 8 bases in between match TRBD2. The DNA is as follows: TGTGCTAGTGTCCGGGAGGGCCTCGGTGAGCAGTTCTTC. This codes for CASVREGLGEQFF.